Following are 19 T cell receptor beta chains from one sample sequenced in a study of early stage breast cancer tumors. Repertoires were generated with immunoSEQ multiplex PCR, while TCRdb's copy carries only in-frame clones and drops some. The sample has 50,000 to 65,000 clones, 75% to 95% seen once. Sequenced input: blood. These receptors were obtained from a person aged 65-85 years with breast cancer.

The chain is built from TRBV6-6 and TRBJ2-3, with D tentatively TRBD2 (6 bases). Germline assignment: CDR1 MNHNY and CDR2 SVGAGI (reference sequence). CDR3 size: 13 residues. V was clipped by 2 bases and J by 4 bases, with 7 bases between them. CDR3: CASSYREPDTQYF. The CDR3 nucleotides are TGTGCCAGCAGTTACCGGGAGCCAGATACGCAGTATTTT.

This clone was picked up one time. This chain joins TRBV11-3 and TRBJ1-5; perhaps TRBD1 as D (6 bases). V was cut by 5 bases and J by 6 bases, with 14 bases left in between. This CDR3 region has 14 residues. Germline V gene data show CDR1 as SGHNT and CDR2 as YENEEA. CDR3 sequence: CASSQKQGCQPQHF. The CDR3 coding sequence is TGTGCCAGCAGCCAAAAACAGGGCTGTCAGCCCCAGCATTTT.

This CDR3 reads CASSEGDSSNTDTQYF. CDR3 bases: TGCGCCAGCAGTGAGGGGGACTCCTCGAACACAGATACGCAGTATTTT. This chain links TRBV10-1 with TRBJ2-3; a possible D gene is TRBD2 (6 bases). The V and J ends lost 2 bases and 2 bases respectively, with 14 bases between them. Germline V gene sequence: CDR1 WNHNN, CDR2 SYGVQD (reference sequence). This CDR3 has 16 residues.

The J gene is TRBJ1-4, the V gene TRBV15, with D possibly TRBD1 on 5 matching bases. The CDR3 extends over 14 amino acids. Germline V gene lookup returns CDR1 LNHNV and CDR2 YYDKDF (reference sequence). Trimming stripped 1 base from V and 6 bases from J, with 9 bases between. The CDR3 protein is CATSRGGRDEKLFF. CDR3 nucleotides: TGTGCCACCAGCAGAGGGGGCAGAGATGAAAAACTGTTTTTT.

The rearrangement uses TRBV29-1 and TRBJ1-4; tentatively, D is TRBD1 (6 bases). The CDR3 contains 14 residues. Germline V CDR1 and CDR2: SQVTM, ANQGSEA. Trimming took 7 bases from V and 7 from J, leaving 19 bases between them. This chain's CDR3 is CSARGSSRGEKLFF. In nucleotides, the CDR3 is TGCAGCGCCCGGGGCTCCAGCAGGGGTGAAAAACTGTTTTTT.

The chain is built from TRBV6-1 and TRBJ2-7; 9 bases line up with TRBD2. V was clipped by 8 bases and J by 6 bases; unmatched bases: 14. The CDR3 is 15 residues long. Germline assignment: CDR1 MNHNS and CDR2 SASEGT. Written as DNA, the CDR3 is TGTGCCAGCGCCTCGGGACTAGCCTTTTCCGGCGAGCAGTACTTC. Amino acids: CASASGLAFSGEQYF.

The gene calls are TRBV5-1 and TRBJ2-3; maybe TRBD1 (5 bases). The germline V gene encodes CDR1 SGHRS and CDR2 YFSETQ. V lost 0 bases to trimming and J lost 2 bases, with 10 bases between them. The CDR3 length is 15 residues. The CDR3 is CASSLEDITTDTQYF. The DNA for the CDR3 is TGCGCCAGCAGCTTGGAGGACATTACCACAGATACGCAGTATTTT.

This CDR3 is CASLKVEGEKLFF. The CDR3 coding sequence is TGTGCCAGCCTGAAGGTTGAGGGTGAAAAACTGTTTTTT. The chain combines TRBV6-1 with TRBJ1-4; the D is unclear. CDR1 and CDR2 from the germline V gene are MNHNS and SASEGT. V lost 8 bases to trimming and J lost 7 bases, with 14 bases between them. The CDR3 loop spans 13 amino acids.

This clone was seen once. V is TRBV30 and J is TRBJ2-3, with D perhaps matching TRBD2 (5 bases). Germline V lookup: CDR1 GTSNPN, CDR2 SVGIG (reference sequence). The CDR3 has 16 residues. Between the trimmed V and J ends, which lost 2 bases and 0 bases, there was a span of 15 bases. CDR3 region: CAWSIINSGSTDTQYF. DNA of the CDR3: TGTGCCTGGAGTATAATTAACTCGGGGAGCACAGATACGCAGTATTTT.

J is TRBJ1-5 and V is TRBV6-5, with D possibly TRBD1 on 5 matching bases. Germline V CDR1 and CDR2: MNHEY, SVGAGI. The CDR3 consists of 14 residues. Trimming removed 2 bases at V and 1 base at J, with 6 bases between. The CDR3 here is CASSYGQSNQPQHF. In DNA, the CDR3 is TGTGCCAGCAGTTACGGACAAAGCAATCAGCCCCAGCATTTT.

V gene TRBV9 combines with J gene TRBJ2-7, with 11 bases that match TRBD2. V shed 5 bases, J shed 2 bases, and the junction held 9 bases outside the gene matches. CDR3 length: 16 amino acids. CDR1 SGDLS and CDR2 YYNGEE come from the germline V gene. The CDR3 region has the DNA TGTGCCAGCAGTGAGACCGGGACTAGCGGTCCCTACGAGCAGTACTTC. Translating it yields CASSETGTSGPYEQYF.

J is TRBJ2-7 and V is TRBV7-9; 10 positions match TRBD2. The V gene's germline CDR1 is SEHNR and CDR2 FQNEAQ (reference sequence). CDR3 length: 16 residues. With 5 bases clipped from V and 6 bases from J, the junction kept 13 bases outside the gene matches. The DNA for the CDR3 is TGTGCCAGCAGCACCCTTGGCAGCGGGAGGGCACGCGAGCAGTACTTC. Protein: CASSTLGSGRAREQYF.

This chain links TRBV6-5 with TRBJ2-5, with unresolved D. CDR1 and CDR2 (germline): MNHEY, SVGAGI. The CDR3 totals 14 residues. Trimming removed 0 bases at V and 1 base at J, with 6 bases between. CDR3 amino acids: CASSYSSFQETQYF. The CDR3 DNA is TGTGCCAGCAGTTACTCAAGCTTCCAAGAGACCCAGTACTTC.

This chain uses TRBV5-1 with TRBJ2-3, with a weak D call TRBD1 (5 bases). CDR1 is SGHRS, CDR2 YFSETQ, per germline. The CDR3 consists of 15 residues. V lost 4 bases and J 5 bases, leaving 17 bases between the germline ends. CDR3 sequence (DNA): TGCGCCAGCAGCCCGAACCAGGGCTCACAAGATACGCAGTATTTT. This translates into CASSPNQGSQDTQYF.

This rearrangement joins TRBV10-2 to TRBJ2-1, with 7 bases fitting TRBD1. Looked up from germline, CDR1 is WSHSY and CDR2 is SAAADI. Trimming took 6 bases from V and 9 from J; bases not matched to a gene: 11. CDR3 length: 14 amino acids. CDR3 sequence: CASRGAGGQGEQFF. The CDR3 DNA reads TGCGCCAGCAGGGGGGCAGGGGGTCAAGGTGAGCAGTTCTTC.

This clone was seen more than once but under ten times. V gene TRBV29-1 combines with J gene TRBJ1-2, with D perhaps TRBD1 (5 bases). V gave up 7 bases and J gave up 8 bases, with 17 bases separating them. The length of the CDR3 is 12 residues. The germline CDR1 and CDR2 sequences are SQVTM and ANQGSEA. The CDR3 sequence: CSGRDSLEGYTF. As DNA, the CDR3 is TGCAGCGGCCGGGACTCCTTGGAGGGCTACACCTTC.

This clone was observed once. The chain carries TRBV7-8 and TRBJ2-5, with TRBD1 as a possible D gene (5 bases). Germline V gene sequence: CDR1 SGHVS, CDR2 FQNEAQ. The CDR3 totals 14 residues. V was cut by 1 base and J by 4 bases, with 10 bases left in between. The CDR3 DNA reads TGTGCCAGCAGCTTAGGCAGGGTCGGAGAGACCCAGTACTTC. It codes for CASSLGRVGETQYF.

This chain uses TRBV10-3 with TRBJ1-1, with a possible D match to TRBD1 (5 bases). The CDR3 covers 14 residues. Trimming stripped 6 bases from V and 0 bases from J, with 11 bases between. Germline loops: CDR1 ENHRY, CDR2 SYGVKD. The CDR3 DNA sequence: TGTGCCATCAGCCTGGACATCATGAACACTGAAGCTTTCTTT. Residues: CAISLDIMNTEAFF.

This sequence joins TRBV5-4 and TRBJ1-6; 9 nucleotides line up with TRBD1. The length of the CDR3 is 18 residues. J was trimmed by 10 bases and V by 4 bases; bases with no gene match: 18. The germline gives CDR1 SGHNT, CDR2 YYREEE (reference sequence). CDR3 in DNA: TGTGCCAGCAGCCCGCCCCCTTCCTTAGGGACAGGGACCTCACCCCTCCACTTT. It is translated as CASSPPPSLGTGTSPLHF.